The 27 T cell receptor beta chains given below trace back to one sample, sequenced in a study of human T cells and chemical hapten exposure. TCRdb reanalysed the RACE reads using MiXCR and keeps one entry per CDR3 protein. The table includes roughly 72,000 distinct CDR3 sequences, around 10% detected once. The time point is: patch test 1, 2 weeks after DPC sensitization. Specified treatment: therapeutic diphenylcyclopropenone sensitization with weekly scalp DPC. The starting material was whole blood, obtained in connection with sensitization to the hapten diphenylcyclopropenone (DPC). These receptors were collected from a woman aged 50 to 65 with alopecia areata. Some clones in this sample may be carry-over from other donors' samples.

This clonotype occurred many times. The J gene is TRBJ2-1, the V gene TRBV18; 10 bases agree with TRBD2. CDR3 size: 16 residues. Trimming cost V 3 bases and J 0 bases; bases outside gene matches: 2. Germline-derived CDR1 and CDR2 are KGHSH and LQKENI. This CDR3 is CASSPSSGGSYNEQFF. The CDR3 DNA follows: TGTGCCAGCTCACCTTCTAGCGGGGGCTCCTACAATGAGCAGTTCTTC.

This clonotype was observed a handful of times. The chain combines TRBV6-1 with TRBJ2-7; TRBD1 aligns across 9 bases. This CDR3 is built from 14 residues. V lost 8 bases and J lost 2; bases outside the gene matches: 7. The germline V gene encodes CDR1 MNHNS and CDR2 SASEGT. DNA for the CDR3: TGTGCCAGCGGACAGGGGAGGGGCCCCTACGAGCAGTACTTC. This codes for CASGQGRGPYEQYF.

This clonotype occurred many times. This sequence joins TRBV5-1 and TRBJ2-3, with 7 bases aligning to TRBD2. The CDR3 runs 15 residues. Looked up from germline, CDR1 is SGHRS and CDR2 is YFSETQ. V lost 1 base, J lost 3 bases, and 5 bases stayed unmatched. CDR3 residues: CASSLSSGNTDTQYF. The CDR3 region has the DNA TGCGCCAGCAGCTTGTCTAGCGGTAATACAGATACGCAGTATTTT.

The table lists this clonotype with many counts. This chain connects TRBV10-2 to TRBJ2-3, with no clear D. The germline V and J ends were trimmed by 6 bases and 8 bases, with 15 bases remaining between them. Per germline, CDR1 WSHSY and CDR2 SAAADI. The CDR3 totals 13 residues. CDR3: CASRLDLAGTQYF. The CDR3 region has the DNA TGCGCCAGCAGGCTGGACCTGGCCGGTACGCAGTATTTT.

This chain links TRBV4-3 with TRBJ2-1, with a possible D match to TRBD2 (6 bases). Germline V lookup: CDR1 LGHNA, CDR2 YSLEER. V dropped 1 base and J dropped 0 bases, with 10 bases sitting between them. CDR3 length: 16 amino acids. The CDR3 region is CASSQAVLASYNEQFF. CDR3 bases: TGCGCCAGCAGCCAAGCTGTACTAGCCTCCTACAATGAGCAGTTCTTC.

The chain uses TRBV5-1 and TRBJ2-7, with unresolved D. The V gene lost 1 base and the J gene lost 3 bases, with 8 bases spanning the gap. This CDR3 region has 13 residues. Per the germline V gene, CDR1 is SGHRS and CDR2 is YFSETQ. In DNA form, the CDR3 reads TGCGCCAGCAGCTTGAGTACCAACTACGAGCAGTACTTC. It specifies CASSLSTNYEQYF. Full variable domain (missing parts from reference TRBV5-1 and TRBJ2-7): KAGVTQTPRYLIKTRGQQVTLSCSPISGHRSVSWYQQTPGQGLQFLFEYFSETQRNKGNFPGRFSGRQFSNSRSEMNVSTLELGDSALYLCASSLSTNYEQYFGPGTRLTVT.

This clonotype was counted only a few times. V and J are TRBV11-2 and TRBJ2-1; tentatively, D is TRBD1 (5 bases). The CDR3 loop spans 14 amino acids. The germline V and J ends were trimmed by 4 bases and 3 bases, with 10 bases remaining between them. Germline V CDR1 and CDR2: SGHAT, FQNNGV. CDR3 protein: CASSSYRRYNEQFF. For the CDR3, the DNA is TGTGCCAGCAGCTCTTACAGGCGCTACAATGAGCAGTTCTTC.

This clonotype was seen a few times. The CDR3 loop reads CSGRTNNEQFF. The CDR3 DNA sequence: TGCAGCGGCAGAACGAACAATGAGCAGTTCTTC. The rearrangement joins TRBV29-1 to TRBJ2-1; D unclear. In germline, CDR1 is SQVTM, CDR2 ANQGSEA. The CDR3 has 11 residues. Trimming took off 7 bases at V and 5 bases at J, with 9 bases between the two ends.

In its sample, this clonotype was seen a few times. The V gene is TRBV7-9, the J gene TRBJ2-3; unclear D gene. The germline V gene encodes CDR1 SEHNR and CDR2 FQNEAQ (reference sequence). The CDR3 totals 11 residues. V lost 8 bases and J lost 6, with 9 bases in between. CDR3 sequence: CASGPTDTQYF. The CDR3 nucleotides read TGTGCCAGCGGCCCCACGGATACGCAGTATTTT.

The chain carries TRBV5-5 and TRBJ2-2; 12 positions match TRBD2. The CDR3 has 15 amino acids. CDR1 SGHKS and CDR2 YYEKEE come from the germline V gene (reference sequence). After removal of 3 bases from V and 7 bases from J, the junction contained 4 bases not matched to a gene. This CDR3 is CASSSTSGRGGELFF. The CDR3 DNA reads as TGTGCCAGCAGCTCGACTAGCGGGAGAGGCGGGGAGCTGTTTTTT.

Regarding this clonotype: A much more abundant neighbour one base away suggests this may be a read error. The V call is TRBV5-5, the J call TRBJ1-1; D is uncertain. Trimming took 0 bases from V and 0 from J, leaving 9 bases between them. CDR3 length: 15 residues. CDR1 is SGHKS and CDR2 is YYEKEE in the germline V gene (reference sequence). CDR3 nucleotides: TGTGCCAGCAGCTTGGCCGAACCGTTGAACACTGAAGCTTTCTTT. This encodes CASSLAEPLNTEAFF.

The chain is built from TRBV2 and TRBJ1-6, with 7 bases matching TRBD1. This CDR3 region has 14 residues. Germline V lookup: CDR1 SNHLY, CDR2 FYNNEI. The J segment lost 12 bases and the V segment lost 3 bases, leaving 8 bases of the junction unmatched. The chain's CDR3 is CASSEEQGMGPLHF. The CDR3 region has the DNA TGTGCCAGCAGTGAGGAACAGGGGATGGGACCCCTCCACTTT.

The chain employs TRBV11-2 and TRBJ2-1; D remains ambiguous. V was clipped by 2 bases and J by 0 bases, with 11 bases between them. Per the germline V gene, CDR1 is SGHAT and CDR2 is FQNNGV. The CDR3 has 16 residues. The chain's CDR3 is CASSLMGLSSYNEQFF. In DNA, the CDR3 is TGTGCCAGCAGCTTAATGGGGTTGAGCTCCTACAATGAGCAGTTCTTC.

This clonotype was seen at least ten times. This chain uses TRBV6-6 with TRBJ1-6, with 11 bases identical to TRBD1. This CDR3 is built from 15 residues. The trim removed 5 bases at V and 10 bases at J, leaving 7 bases unmatched. Germline-derived CDR1 and CDR2 are MNHNY and SVGAGI (reference sequence). CDR3 DNA: TGTGCCAGCAGTCTCCGGACAGGGGGCGAATCACCCCTCCACTTT. Amino acid sequence: CASSLRTGGESPLHF.

This clonotype was counted at least ten times. The chain recombines TRBV18 with TRBJ1-4, with D uncertain. From germline, CDR1 is KGHSH and CDR2 LQKENI. Trimming stripped 2 bases from V and 7 bases from J, with 2 bases between. The CDR3 totals 11 residues. The CDR3 coding sequence is TGTGCCAGCTCACCAGGTGAAAAACTGTTTTTT. Its translation: CASSPGEKLFF.

CDR3 coding DNA: TGTGCCAGCAGCCCCTCCAGGTCTTATGGCTACACCTTC. Protein: CASSPSRSYGYTF. This sequence joins TRBV7-2 and TRBJ1-2; D call uncertain. V was shortened by 5 bases and J by 5 bases, with 12 bases between the two germline ends. Germline V gene lookup returns CDR1 SGHTA and CDR2 FQGNSA. This CDR3 is built from 13 residues.

In its sample, this clonotype was seen a few times. The CDR3 DNA sequence: TGTGCCAGCAGCCACGGACAGAACACTGAAGCTTTCTTT. The encoded protein is CASSHGQNTEAFF. The gene calls are TRBV14 and TRBJ1-1, with D maybe TRBD1 (5 bases). The CDR3 is 13 amino acids. Germline CDR1 and CDR2: SGHDN and FVKESK. V was clipped by 3 bases and J by 1 base, with 6 bases between them.

This clonotype was counted a few times. V and J are TRBV7-6 and TRBJ2-7; 7 nucleotides agree with TRBD1. Trimming cost V 5 bases and J 2 bases; bases outside gene matches: 9. Germline V gene lookup returns CDR1 SGHVS and CDR2 FNYEAQ. This CDR3 is built from 15 residues. The CDR3 reads CASSKNEGATYEQYF. The CDR3 coding sequence is TGTGCCAGCAGCAAAAACGAGGGGGCAACCTACGAGCAGTACTTC.

This clonotype appeared a few times. This chain uses TRBV6-2 or TRBV6-3 with TRBJ1-5, with a weak D call TRBD1 (5 bases). V was trimmed by 4 bases and J by 2 bases, leaving 15 bases between them. CDR3 length: 16 amino acids. Per the germline V gene, CDR1 is MNHEY and CDR2 is SVGEGT. CDR3 coding DNA: TGTGCCAGCAGTTCCGGGACGGTGATTGGCAATCAGCCCCAGCATTTT. Translating gives CASSSGTVIGNQPQHF.

This clonotype was recorded a few times. The chain recombines TRBV14 with TRBJ2-7; D perhaps matches TRBD2 (5 bases). Germline loops: CDR1 SGHDN, CDR2 FVKESK. The V end lost 4 bases, the J end lost 5 bases, and 12 bases lay between the germline ends. The CDR3 has 13 amino acids. In nucleotides, the CDR3 is TGTGCCAGCAGCCGGGCTAGCAGCCACGAGCAGTACTTC. Translation gives CASSRASSHEQYF. Filled out from reference TRBV14 and TRBJ2-7, the complete variable domain reads EAGVTQFPSHSVIEKGQTVTLRCDPISGHDNLYWYRRVMGKEIKFLLHFVKESKQDESGMPNNRFLAERTGGTYSTLKVQPAELEDSGVYFCASSRASSHEQYFGPGTRLTVT.

The chain combines TRBV6-2 or TRBV6-3 with TRBJ2-5, with D tentatively TRBD2 (5 bases). Germline values: CDR1 MNHEY, CDR2 SVGEGT. Trimming took off 7 bases at V and 5 bases at J, with 14 bases between the two ends. There are 13 residues in the CDR3. The CDR3 spells CASKNGVRETQYF. CDR3 DNA: TGTGCCAGCAAAAACGGGGTTCGCGAGACCCAGTACTTC.

The chain couples TRBV2 to TRBJ2-3; 8 bases match TRBD1. CDR1 is SNHLY, CDR2 FYNNEI, per germline. The CDR3 runs to 15 residues. V lost 8 bases, J lost 6 bases, and 13 bases stayed unmatched. DNA of the CDR3: TGTGCCAGCGTGCTAGACAGGGGTGAATCCGATACGCAGTATTTT. Translation: CASVLDRGESDTQYF. The full variable domain, rest sourced from reference TRBV2 and TRBJ2-3, is EPEVTQTPSHQVTQMGQEVILRCVPISNHLYFYWYRQILGQKVEFLVSFYNNEISEKSEIFDDQFSVERPDGSNFTLKIRSTKLEDSAMYFCASVLDRGESDTQYFGPGTRLTVL.

About this clonotype: Germline is not matched at one junction end, which may reflect a read error. The chain has TRBV5-1 and TRBJ2-1, with 12 bases aligning to TRBD2. This CDR3 is built from 17 residues. CDR1 is SGHRS, CDR2 YFSETQ, per germline. This chain's CDR3 is CASSKGLAGLNYNERFF. The CDR3, as DNA: TGCGCCAGCAGCAAGGGACTAGCGGGCTTGAATTACAATGAGCGGTTCTTC.

This clonotype appeared many times. The CDR3: CASSLSRVEYGYTF. The CDR3 DNA follows: TGTGCCAGCAGTTTATCCCGGGTGGAGTATGGCTACACCTTC. The chain has TRBV28 and TRBJ1-2; D uncertain. Germline assignment: CDR1 MDHEN and CDR2 SYDVKM. CDR3 length: 14 amino acids. Trimming took 1 base from V and 5 from J, leaving 11 bases between them.

This clonotype has a count of ten or more. V gene TRBV7-9 combines with J gene TRBJ1-1; D not resolved. The CDR3 spans 13 residues. Germline values: CDR1 SEHNR, CDR2 FQNEAQ (reference sequence). The V and J ends lost 5 bases and 8 bases respectively, with 15 bases between them. The CDR3 reads CASSLPLGYEAFF. In nucleotides, the CDR3 is TGTGCCAGCAGCCTCCCCTTGGGTTACGAAGCTTTCTTT.

Many counts were recorded for this clonotype. The chain combines TRBV11-3 with TRBJ2-1, with D possibly being TRBD1 (6 bases). V was clipped by 3 bases and J by 9 bases, with 12 bases between them. Germline CDR1 is SGHNT and CDR2 is YENEEA. The CDR3 length is 13 residues. CDR3 sequence: CASSLTGLSEQFF. The CDR3 DNA reads TGTGCCAGCAGCTTGACAGGTCTCAGTGAGCAGTTCTTC.

This clonotype was seen repeatedly, ten times or more. The chain employs TRBV27 and TRBJ1-2; 8 bases fit TRBD1. The CDR3 consists of 13 residues. Trimming took 4 bases from V and 5 from J; bases not matched to a gene: 3. Per germline, CDR1 MNHEY and CDR2 SMNVEV (reference sequence). CDR3 residues: CASSSGQVYGYTF. The CDR3 nucleotides read TGTGCCAGCAGTTCGGGACAGGTTTATGGCTACACCTTC.